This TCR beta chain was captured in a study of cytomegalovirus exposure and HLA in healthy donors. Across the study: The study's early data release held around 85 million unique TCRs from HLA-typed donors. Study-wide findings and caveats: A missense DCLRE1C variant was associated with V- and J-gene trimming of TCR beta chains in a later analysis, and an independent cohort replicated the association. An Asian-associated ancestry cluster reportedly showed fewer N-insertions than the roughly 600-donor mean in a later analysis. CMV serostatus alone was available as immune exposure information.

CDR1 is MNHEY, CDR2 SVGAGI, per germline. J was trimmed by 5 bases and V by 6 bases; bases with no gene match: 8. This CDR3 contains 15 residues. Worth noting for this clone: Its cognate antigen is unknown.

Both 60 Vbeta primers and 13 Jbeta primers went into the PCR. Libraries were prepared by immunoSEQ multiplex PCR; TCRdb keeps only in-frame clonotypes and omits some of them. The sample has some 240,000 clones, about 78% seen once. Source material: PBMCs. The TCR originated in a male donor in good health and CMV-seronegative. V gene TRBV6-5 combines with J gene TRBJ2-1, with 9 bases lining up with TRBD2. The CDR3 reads CASSLAGTLNNEQFF. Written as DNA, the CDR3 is TGTGCCAGCAGCCTAGCGGGAACCCTTAACAATGAGCAGTTCTTC.